These 20 T cell receptor beta chains were all obtained from the same sample, sequenced in a study of CD8 T cells in ankylosing spondylitis listed by TCRdb under 2017. Preparation of the library involved 5' RACE. TCRdb names Illumina HiSeq 2500 as the instrument used. TCRdb reworked the public reads: Q25 trimming with fastp, MiXCR clone assembly, productive beta chains retained. CDR3 protein duplicates are merged, each entry listing the most common genes and DNA. Counted in this sample were approximately 100,000 distinct CDR3 sequences; less than 25% of them appeared once. The leading ten clones occupy about 12% of the sample. The sequencing input was synovial fluid, either unsorted or a sorted T cell fraction (not recorded which). These receptors were obtained from a male donor with ankylosing spondylitis.

A few counts support this clonotype. The V and J genes are TRBV7-8 and TRBJ2-7, with TRBD2 identical over 7 bases. This CDR3 spans 16 amino acids. The V gene's germline CDR1 is SGHVS and CDR2 FQNEAQ. Trimming at V came to 0 bases and at J to 0 bases, leaving 5 bases not matched to a gene. CDR3 sequence reads: CASSLARGGSSYEQYF. Here the CDR3 DNA reads TGTGCCAGCAGCTTAGCGCGCGGCGGGAGCTCCTACGAGCAGTACTTC.

This clonotype came up many times. The CDR3 DNA follows: TGTGCCAGCAGTTACGGCCAATACAATGAGCAGTTCTTC. The encoded protein is CASSYGQYNEQFF. The rearrangement links TRBV6-5 to TRBJ2-1; D is ambiguous. Trimming pared 2 bases from V and 4 bases from J, leaving 6 bases between. The CDR3 extends over 13 amino acids. CDR1 is MNHEY, CDR2 SVGAGI, per germline.

This clonotype was seen only a few times. The chain has TRBV12-3 or TRBV12-4 and TRBJ2-5; D gene uncertain. The V end lost 11 bases, the J end lost 3 bases, and 10 bases lay between the germline ends. This CDR3 is built from 11 residues. CDR3 sequence: CASRREETQYF. CDR3 nucleotide sequence: TGTGCCTCCCGTAGAGAAGAGACCCAGTACTTC.

This chain uses TRBV5-5 with TRBJ1-4, with unresolved D. Trimming took off 4 bases at V and 2 bases at J, with 12 bases between the two ends. Germline assignment: CDR1 SGHKS and CDR2 YYEKEE (reference sequence). This CDR3 is 15 amino acids long. CDR3 protein: CASSGRQQTNEKLFF. CDR3 coding DNA: TGTGCCAGCAGCGGCCGGCAACAGACTAATGAAAAACTGTTTTTT.

This sequence joins TRBV16 and TRBJ2-3, with 8 nucleotides matching TRBD1. Per the germline V gene, CDR1 is KGHSY and CDR2 is FQNENV. J gave up 2 bases and V 1 base, and 5 bases lay outside the gene matches. CDR3 size: 16 residues. The CDR3 DNA reads as TGTGCCAGCAGCCAATGGGGACAGGAAGCCACAGATACGCAGTATTTT. The encoded protein is CASSQWGQEATDTQYF.

This clonotype was counted ten times or more. The rearrangement links TRBV7-9 to TRBJ2-5, with unresolved D. The CDR3 contains 12 residues. The V end lost 7 bases, the J end lost 5 bases, and 11 bases lay between the germline ends. The germline V gene encodes CDR1 SEHNR and CDR2 FQNEAQ (reference sequence). The CDR3 nucleotides read TGTGCCAGCACCCGACTTGGGGAGACCCAGTACTTC. It translates to CASTRLGETQYF.

This sequence joins TRBV3-1 and TRBJ1-1, with TRBD1 matching 8 bases. The CDR3 runs 16 residues. Germline V gene lookup returns CDR1 LGHDT and CDR2 YNNKEL (reference sequence). V was pared by 2 bases and J by 1 base, with 6 bases of the junction left unmatched. The CDR3 spells CASSQFPGGANTEAFF. The CDR3 DNA reads as TGTGCCAGCAGCCAATTCCCAGGGGGCGCGAACACTGAAGCTTTCTTT.

This clonotype was picked up a small number of times. DNA of the CDR3: TGTGCCAGCAGTTTAATGGGGGGATATAGCAATCAGCCCCAGCATTTT. Protein sequence: CASSLMGGYSNQPQHF. The chain employs TRBV12-3 or TRBV12-4 and TRBJ1-5; D is possibly TRBD1 (5 bases). The CDR3 is 16 residues long. Trimming took off 2 bases at V and 0 bases at J, with 11 bases between the two ends.

This clonotype was counted between two and nine times. V gene TRBV12-3 or TRBV12-4 combines with J gene TRBJ2-1, with TRBD2 matching over 8 bases. This CDR3 region has 15 residues. V lost 1 base to trimming and J lost 9 bases; unmatched junction nucleotides: 8. CDR3 sequence reads: CASSLVLGRAFEQFF. CDR3 nucleotide sequence: TGTGCCAGCAGTTTAGTCCTCGGGAGGGCCTTTGAGCAGTTCTTC.

This rearrangement joins TRBV18 to TRBJ1-3; TRBD1 might be the D (6 bases). The V gene's germline CDR1 is KGHSH and CDR2 LQKENI. The CDR3 extends over 16 amino acids. V dropped 3 bases and J dropped 0 bases, with 12 bases sitting between them. This CDR3 is CASSPDSLGSGNTIYF. The CDR3 nucleotides read TGTGCCAGCTCACCGGACAGTCTTGGCTCTGGAAACACCATATATTTT.

The chain couples TRBV20-1 to TRBJ1-5; no firm D call. Germline CDR1 is DFQATT and CDR2 is SNEGSKA (reference sequence). V lost 7 bases and J 2 bases, leaving 15 bases between the germline ends. The CDR3 consists of 14 residues. The CDR3 sequence is CSVAARAGNQPQHF. As DNA, the CDR3 is TGCAGTGTCGCCGCTAGAGCAGGCAATCAGCCCCAGCATTTT.

This chain uses TRBV5-1 with TRBJ2-1, with TRBD1 identical over 8 bases. Germline V CDR1 and CDR2: SGHRS, YFSETQ. The CDR3 sequence is 15 residues long. V gave up 4 bases and J gave up 4 bases; unmatched junction bases: 7. The CDR3 reads CASSTGQGRYNEQFF. In DNA, the CDR3 is TGCGCCAGCAGCACCGGACAGGGACGATACAATGAGCAGTTCTTC.

This clonotype was recorded a few times. This chain connects TRBV5-1 to TRBJ2-1; D gene unclear. V was clipped by 0 bases and J by 5 bases, with 9 bases between them. The CDR3 loop spans 14 amino acids. Germline CDR1 and CDR2: SGHRS and YFSETQ. CDR3 bases: TGCGCCAGCAGCTTGGTCGGGTCCCACAATGAGCAGTTCTTC. As protein: CASSLVGSHNEQFF. Variable domain in full (rest from reference TRBV5-1 and TRBJ2-1): KAGVTQTPRYLIKTRGQQVTLSCSPISGHRSVSWYQQTPGQGLQFLFEYFSETQRNKGNFPGRFSGRQFSNSRSEMNVSTLELGDSALYLCASSLVGSHNEQFFGPGTRLTVL.

This clonotype was counted between two and nine times. CDR3 in amino acids: CASSDRAGPQLQYF. For the CDR3, the DNA is TGCGCCAGCAGTGACCGGGCAGGGCCTCAATTACAGTACTTC. The chain is built from TRBV10-1 and TRBJ2-4; D is possibly TRBD1 (5 bases). Deletions cut 3 bases from V and 13 bases from J, with 19 bases between. The CDR3 consists of 14 residues. Germline V gene lookup returns CDR1 WNHNN and CDR2 SYGVQD (reference sequence).

The chain carries TRBV7-9 and TRBJ1-5; D remains ambiguous. Germline V gene sequence: CDR1 SEHNR, CDR2 FQNEAQ (reference sequence). The CDR3 length is 13 residues. The germline V and J ends were trimmed by 5 bases and 6 bases, with 11 bases remaining between them. This CDR3 is CASSPSEGQPQHF. For the CDR3, the DNA is TGTGCCAGCAGCCCAAGCGAGGGTCAGCCCCAGCATTTT. Full variable domain (rest looked up from reference TRBV7-9 and TRBJ1-5): DTGVSQNPRHKITKRGQNVTFRCDPISEHNRLYWYRQTLGQGPEFLTYFQNEAQLEKSRLLSDRFSAERPKGSFSTLEIQRTEQGDSAMYLCASSPSEGQPQHFGDGTRLSIL.

This clonotype came up a few times. The CDR3 loop reads CASSSQGRTEAFF. DNA of the CDR3: TGCGCCAGCAGCTCACAGGGTAGAACTGAAGCTTTCTTT. The rearrangement links TRBV5-1 to TRBJ1-1, with D tentatively TRBD1 (6 bases). The V end lost 3 bases, the J end lost 5 bases, and 11 bases lay between the germline ends. The germline V gene has CDR1 SGHRS and CDR2 YFSETQ. The CDR3 sequence is 13 residues long.

The chain uses TRBV4-1 and TRBJ2-3; D not resolved. The CDR3 is made up of 14 amino acids. Per the germline V gene, CDR1 is MGHRA and CDR2 is YSYEKL. The germline V and J ends were trimmed by 0 bases and 7 bases, with 11 bases remaining between them. DNA of the CDR3: TGCGCCAGCAGCCAAGACGTTGGAGTGAATACGCAGTATTTT. This sequence encodes CASSQDVGVNTQYF.

This clonotype came up a few times. This chain uses TRBV27 with TRBJ2-2, with 9 bases fitting TRBD2. Germline V gene sequence: CDR1 MNHEY, CDR2 SMNVEV (reference sequence). This CDR3 comprises 18 residues. V trimming: 8 bases; J trimming: 1 base; junction bases outside the gene matches: 14. The chain's CDR3 is CASLRLADRRQNTGELFF. The CDR3 nucleotides read TGTGCCAGCCTCAGACTAGCGGATAGAAGACAGAACACCGGGGAGCTGTTTTTT.

In its sample, this clonotype ranks as medium-sized. V usage is TRBV16 and J usage is TRBJ1-5; TRBD1 agrees at 9 bases. The germline CDR1 and CDR2 sequences are KGHSY and FQNENV. CDR3 size: 17 residues. V shed 4 bases and J 4 bases; nucleotides not matched to a gene: 11. The CDR3, as DNA: TGTGCCAGCAGCCTTTTAGGGACAGGGAGAGGAAATCAGCCCCAGCATTTT. This encodes CASSLLGTGRGNQPQHF.

The J gene is TRBJ1-2, the V gene TRBV19; D ambiguous. The germline V and J ends were trimmed by 3 bases and 8 bases, with 10 bases remaining between them. The CDR3 is 12 residues long. In germline, CDR1 is LNHDA, CDR2 SQIVND (reference sequence). CDR3 coding DNA: TGTGCCAGTAGTATGACCCTCGGGGGCTACACCTTC. It codes for CASSMTLGGYTF.